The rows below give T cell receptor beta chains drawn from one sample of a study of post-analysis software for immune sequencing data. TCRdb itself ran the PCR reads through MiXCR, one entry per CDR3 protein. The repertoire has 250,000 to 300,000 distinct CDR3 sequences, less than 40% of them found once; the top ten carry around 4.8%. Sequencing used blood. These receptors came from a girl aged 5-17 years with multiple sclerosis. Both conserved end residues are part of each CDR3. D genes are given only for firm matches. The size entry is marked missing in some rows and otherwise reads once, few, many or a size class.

DNA: TGTGCCACCAGCAGATACAATGAGCAGTTCTTC
CDR3: CATSRYNEQFF
J: TRBJ2-1
V: TRBV15
size: .
D: .

DNA: TGTGCCAGCAGTTACACAACTAATGAAAAACTGTTTTTT
CDR3: CASSYTTNEKLFF
J: TRBJ1-4
V: TRBV6-5
size: many
D: .

DNA: TGTGCCAGCTCCAAAGGGGAGGAAGAGACCCAGTACTTC
CDR3: CASSKGEEETQYF
J: TRBJ2-5
V: TRBV18
size: .
D: .

DNA: TGTGCCAGCAGCTTAGCGCTCGGCGGGAACGAGCAGTACTTC
CDR3: CASSLALGGNEQYF
J: TRBJ2-7
V: TRBV7-2
size: .
D: .

DNA: TGTGCCAGCAGCCCTTCGCCACTGGCGGGAGGGCCTGGTGGGGAGCTGTTTTTT
CDR3: CASSPSPLAGGPGGELFF
J: TRBJ2-2
V: TRBV5-4
size: .
D: TRBD2

DNA: TGCAGCGTTGAGGAAAGAGGGAGGATGAACATTCAGTACTTC
CDR3: CSVEERGRMNIQYF
J: TRBJ2-4
V: TRBV29-1
size: .
D: .

DNA: TGTGCCAGCAGCGTAGTGGGACACGGGGACACTGAAGCTTTCTTT
CDR3: CASSVVGHGDTEAFF
J: TRBJ1-1
V: TRBV9
size: .
D: .

DNA: TGTGCCAGCAGTTACAATTTCGGGGAGGGCCACCAGCCCCAGCATTTT
CDR3: CASSYNFGEGHQPQHF
J: TRBJ1-5
V: TRBV6-5
size: .
D: .

DNA: TGTGCCAGCTCACCAACTCTTGGGGTTATGGAAGCTTTCTTT
CDR3: CASSPTLGVMEAFF
J: TRBJ1-1
V: TRBV18
size: few
D: .

DNA: TGTGCCATCAGGGCAGGGCCTAGCACAGATACGCAGTATTTT
CDR3: CAIRAGPSTDTQYF
J: TRBJ2-3
V: TRBV10-3
size: many
D: .

DNA: TGTGCCAGCAGCCGAGGACAGGTCTACAATGAGCAGTTCTTC
CDR3: CASSRGQVYNEQFF
J: TRBJ2-1
V: TRBV3-1
size: many
D: TRBD1

DNA: TGCGCCAGCAGCTTGAGAGGAAGTGACAGCTCTGGAAACACCATATATTTT
CDR3: CASSLRGSDSSGNTIYF
J: TRBJ1-3
V: TRBV5-1
size: .
D: .

DNA: TGTGCCAGCTCACCGAGATTTTATAATTCACCCCTCCACTTT
CDR3: CASSPRFYNSPLHF
J: TRBJ1-6
V: TRBV18
size: .
D: .

DNA: TGTGCCAGCAGCCAAGAGGGTGTCTCCTACAATGAGCAGTTCTTC
CDR3: CASSQEGVSYNEQFF
J: TRBJ2-1
V: TRBV3-1
size: many
D: .

DNA: TGCAGCGTTGAAGATAGGGAGGGGTACGGCTACACCTTC
CDR3: CSVEDREGYGYTF
J: TRBJ1-2
V: TRBV29-1
size: few
D: .

DNA: TGCAACGTTCGGCTATTATTCACAGATACGCAGTATTTT
CDR3: CNVRLLFTDTQYF
J: TRBJ2-3
V: TRBV29-1
size: once
D: .

DNA: TGCAGTGCTTCGGACACGGTAGTCTCCTACAATGAGCAGTTCTTC
CDR3: CSASDTVVSYNEQFF
J: TRBJ2-1
V: TRBV20-1
size: .
D: .

DNA: TGTGCTAGTGGTTTGCGAAGTGGTGAGCAGTTCTTC
CDR3: CASGLRSGEQFF
J: TRBJ2-1
V: TRBV12-5
size: many
D: .

DNA: TGTGCCAGCAGTTCGGGCGGGAGCGGGGACAATGAGCAGTTCTTC
CDR3: CASSSGGSGDNEQFF
J: TRBJ2-1
V: TRBV12-3/TRBV12-4
size: few
D: TRBD2

DNA: TGTGCCAGCAGTGACTCAACTAGTTCCGGTGAGCAGTTCTTC
CDR3: CASSDSTSSGEQFF
J: TRBJ2-1
V: TRBV6-1
size: many
D: .

DNA: TGTGCCAGCAGCGTAGGAGGGCCTTGGGTCTTTCAAGAGACCCAGTACTTC
CDR3: CASSVGGPWVFQETQYF
J: TRBJ2-5
V: TRBV9
size: .
D: .

DNA: TGTGCCAGCACTGTGACCTTAAATGAGCAGTTCTTC
CDR3: CASTVTLNEQFF
J: TRBJ2-1
V: TRBV12-3/TRBV12-4
size: .
D: .

DNA: TGTGCCAGCTCACCAGGCCGAGGCCCCCTGGGCAATCAGCCCCAGCATTTT
CDR3: CASSPGRGPLGNQPQHF
J: TRBJ1-5
V: TRBV18
size: many
D: .

DNA: TGTGCCAGCAACCATGATGATGACGGCTCTAACTATGGCTACACCTTC
CDR3: CASNHDDDGSNYGYTF
J: TRBJ1-2
V: TRBV9
size: many
D: .

DNA: TGTGCCAGCAGTTACACAGGGGGCCCAGATACGCAGTATTTT
CDR3: CASSYTGGPDTQYF
J: TRBJ2-3
V: TRBV6-5
size: many
D: TRBD1

DNA: TGTGCCAGTAGTATGGCCAGGGGGCCAGATACGCAGTATTTT
CDR3: CASSMARGPDTQYF
J: TRBJ2-3
V: TRBV19
size: few
D: TRBD1

DNA: TGTGCCAGCAGCCAGGGACTATCCCTTGGCGAGCAGTTCTTC
CDR3: CASSQGLSLGEQFF
J: TRBJ2-1
V: TRBV3-1
size: many
D: TRBD2

DNA: TGCGCCAGCAGCCAGACCGGAGTTCCCAATGAGCAGTTCTTC
CDR3: CASSQTGVPNEQFF
J: TRBJ2-1
V: TRBV4-3
size: .
D: .

DNA: TGTGCCAGCAGTTTCCTAGCGGGGGGTGTAGATACGCAGTATTTT
CDR3: CASSFLAGGVDTQYF
J: TRBJ2-3
V: TRBV6-6
size: few
D: TRBD2

DNA: TGTGCCAGCAGCTTAGCACTAGCGGGATACTACAATGAGCAGTTCTTC
CDR3: CASSLALAGYYNEQFF
J: TRBJ2-1
V: TRBV7-8
size: many
D: TRBD2

DNA: TGTGCCAGCAGCTTATGGGGGAGCGGGGCTTTCTTT
CDR3: CASSLWGSGAFF
J: TRBJ1-1
V: TRBV11-2
size: few
D: .

DNA: TGTGCCAGCAGCTCACTAGCGGGCCCTCCGGGTGAGCAGTTCTTC
CDR3: CASSSLAGPPGEQFF
J: TRBJ2-1
V: TRBV7-9
size: many
D: TRBD2